Shown below are 20 T cell receptor beta chains from a single sample sequenced in a study of T cell clonality in common variable immunodeficiency (dated by TCRdb to between 2014 and 2017). Receptor amplification or capture employed the immunoSEQ multiplex PCR assay. TCRdb re-hosts the immuneACCESS table, in-frame sequences only. Its copies lack some clones; in the studies checked, an unresolved V gene accounts for under half of them, and the cause for the rest is not known. The table records 25,000 to 35,000 clones for this sample, and not one of them appears only once. The top ten constitute 3.5% to 5.5% of the sample. The sample consisted of peripheral blood mononuclear cells. The receptor set was obtained from a person between 18 and 75 years old in good health.

Many counts were recorded for this clone. The read terminates 3 residues before the CDR3 end, so the remaining end is supplied by the germline J gene. The chain recombines TRBV5-1 with TRBJ1-1; maybe TRBD1 (5 bases). This CDR3 has 14 amino acids. In germline, CDR1 is SGHRS, CDR2 YFSETQ. With 1 base removed from V and 3 bases from J, the gap between germline ends came to 10 bases. CDR3 DNA, as far as it was read: TGCGCCAGCAGCTTGCTAGGGGCCGACACTGAA. Translated: CASSLLGADTE. The full CDR3 reads CASSLLGADTEAFF. Using reference TRBV5-1 and TRBJ1-1 for the parts outside the CDR3, the full variable domain is KAGVTQTPRYLIKTRGQQVTLSCSPISGHRSVSWYQQTPGQGLQFLFEYFSETQRNKGNFPGRFSGRQFSNSRSEMNVSTLELGDSALYLCASSLLGADTEAFFGQGTRLTVV.

In this sample, this clone turned up many times. The read halts 3 residues ahead of the CDR3 end, with the missing end drawn from the germline J gene. This chain connects TRBV15 to TRBJ2-3; 7 nucleotides line up with TRBD1. The CDR3 has 17 residues. The ends lost 0 bases at V and 2 bases at J; junction bases unmatched: 8. CDR1 is LNHNV and CDR2 is YYDKDF in the germline V gene (reference sequence). The CDR3 spells CATSRDPRQGYTDTQYF. CDR3 bases read: TGTGCCACCAGCAGAGATCCCAGACAGGGTTACACAGATACG.

This clone has a count of ten or more. The CDR3 is cut off 3 residues early in the read; its end comes from the germline J gene. The chain couples TRBV7-6 to TRBJ2-7; a weak D match, TRBD2 (6 bases). Germline V CDR1 and CDR2: SGHVS, FNYEAQ. The CDR3 extends over 14 amino acids. Trimming took off 2 bases at V and 2 bases at J, with 10 bases between the two ends. The DNA read from the CDR3 is TGTGCCAGCAGCTTACTCCCGGGGGCCTACGAG. It encodes CASSLLPGAYE. The whole CDR3 sequence reads CASSLLPGAYEQYF.

The table lists this clone with many counts. The CDR3 is cut off 3 residues early in the read; its end comes from the germline J gene. V and J are TRBV10-3 and TRBJ2-3; 8 nucleotides match TRBD1. Germline lookup yields CDR1 ENHRY and CDR2 SYGVKD. The CDR3 runs 14 residues. V trimming: 6 bases; J trimming: 0 bases; junction bases outside the gene matches: 2. The CDR3 spells CAIRTGESTDTQYF. The part of the CDR3 DNA that was read is TGTGCCATCAGGACAGGGGAGAGCACAGATACG.

The table lists this clone with many counts. Sequencing ends 3 residues short of the CDR3 end; the germline J gene provides the rest. The gene calls are TRBV18 and TRBJ2-1; unclear D gene. The CDR3 covers 14 residues. The germline V gene encodes CDR1 KGHSH and CDR2 LQKENI. Trimming took off 0 bases at V and 6 bases at J, with 9 bases between the two ends. The CDR3 DNA, read in part, is TGTGCCAGCTCACCACCGGTGCGGAGCAATGAG. Encoded protein: CASSPPVRSNE. The full CDR3 protein reads CASSPPVRSNEQFF.

The sample holds many counts of this clone. Read data end 3 residues before the CDR3 end; the end is taken from the germline J gene. This chain connects TRBV19 to TRBJ1-2; TRBD1 is a possible D gene (6 bases). Deletions cut 6 bases from V and 6 bases from J, with 14 bases between. The CDR3 is 13 residues long. The germline V gene encodes CDR1 LNHDA and CDR2 SQIVND (reference sequence). The sequenced CDR3 bases are TGTGCCAGTAGCCCCACAGGGTTCAATGGC. It translates to CASSPTGFNG. The entire CDR3 protein is CASSPTGFNGYTF.

This clone showed up many times. Sequencing ends 3 residues short of the CDR3 end; the germline J gene provides the rest. The V and J genes are TRBV19 and TRBJ1-5; tentatively, D is TRBD1 (5 bases). V lost 6 bases, J lost 0 bases, and 12 bases lay in between. The CDR3 contains 15 residues. Per germline, CDR1 LNHDA and CDR2 SQIVND (reference sequence). The DNA read from the CDR3 is TGTGCCAGTAGCCAGGGAGGGTATAGCAATCAGCCC. Translated: CASSQGGYSNQP. The whole CDR3 sequence is CASSQGGYSNQPQHF.

This clone was observed many times. The sequenced fragment ends 3 residues before the CDR3 boundary, so the rest is inferred from the germline J gene. The rearrangement uses TRBV10-1 and TRBJ2-6; D is undetermined. Germline V gene data show CDR1 as WNHNN and CDR2 as SYGVQD (reference sequence). This CDR3 has 13 amino acids. The germline V and J ends were trimmed by 3 bases and 3 bases, with 3 bases remaining between them. The CDR3 region is CASSDNGANVLTF. The DNA read from the CDR3 is TGCGCCAGCAGTGATAATGGGGCCAACGTC.

This clone was seen at least ten times. The read ends 3 residues before the CDR3 terminus; that terminus is restored from the germline J gene. The chain combines TRBV28 with TRBJ2-7; D remains unclear. The V gene's germline CDR1 is MDHEN and CDR2 SYDVKM. This CDR3 is 12 amino acids long. V dropped 3 bases and J dropped 1 base, with 4 bases sitting between them. The sequenced CDR3 bases are TGTGCCAGCAGTTTTTCGTCCTACGAG. Translation: CASSFSSYE. The CDR3, in full, reads CASSFSSYEQYF.

Points on this clone: The read falls 3 residues short of the CDR3 end, and the missing part is taken from the germline J gene. V and J are TRBV7-3 and TRBJ1-2; D is uncertain. CDR3 length: 17 amino acids. Germline CDR1 reads SGHTA; CDR2 reads FQGTGA. The CDR3 DNA, read in part, is TGTGCCAGCAGCATACGACTAGCGGGAGGGCCCACAGATACC. This sequence encodes CASSIRLAGGPTDT. The whole CDR3 sequence reads CASSIRLAGGPTDTYTF.

This clone was counted at least ten times. The observed sequence ends 3 residues before the CDR3 terminus, with the missing tail filled in from the germline J gene. J is TRBJ1-6 and V is TRBV30; 10 nucleotides match TRBD1. V trimming: 3 bases; J trimming: 7 bases; junction bases outside the gene matches: 3. The CDR3 length is 14 residues. Germline V gene data show CDR1 as GTSNPN and CDR2 as SVGIG (reference sequence). CDR3 DNA, as far as it was read: TGTGCCTGGAGCTGGACAGGGGGGAATTCACCC. As protein: CAWSWTGGNSP. The complete CDR3 sequence is CAWSWTGGNSPLHF.

Many counts were recorded for this clone. Read data end 3 residues before the CDR3 end; the end is taken from the germline J gene. The chain recombines TRBV19 with TRBJ2-7; 10 positions match TRBD1. V shed 6 bases, J shed 5 bases, and the junction held 7 bases outside the gene matches. The CDR3 is 14 amino acids. In germline, CDR1 is LNHDA, CDR2 SQIVND (reference sequence). CDR3 amino acids: CASSSGTGVNEQYF. The CDR3 DNA, read in part, is TGTGCCAGTAGCTCCGGGACAGGGGTAAACGAG.

This clone was seen more than once but under ten times. At one of its ends the junction is not consistent with the germline gene, which may arise from a read error. The read falls 3 residues short of the CDR3 end, and the missing part is taken from the germline J gene. Other DNA sequences of this sample code for an identical CDR3. This chain uses TRBV2 with TRBJ1-3; TRBD1 matches 8 bases. Per germline, CDR1 SNHLY and CDR2 FYNNEI. CDR3 size: 15 residues. The CDR3 sequence: CASSDSQGAGNTIYF. The CDR3 DNA, read in part, is TGTGCCAGCAGTGACTCCCAGGGGGCCGGAAACACT. The variable domain in full, with the rest retrieved from reference TRBV2 and TRBJ1-3, is EPEVTQTPSHQVTQMGQEVILRCVPISNHLYFYWYRQILGQKVEFLVSFYNNEISEKSEIFDDQFSVERPDGSNFTLKIRSTKLEDSAMYFCASSDSQGAGNTIYFGEGSWLTVV.

This clone was counted ten times or more. Coverage ceases 3 residues before the CDR3 finishes, and the germline J gene fills in the end. V gene TRBV2 combines with J gene TRBJ1-3; D is undetermined. The germline V and J ends were trimmed by 3 bases and 4 bases, with 10 bases remaining between them. There are 14 residues in the CDR3. The germline CDR1 and CDR2 sequences are SNHLY and FYNNEI. The CDR3 here is CASSDQAWGNTIYF. The covered CDR3 bases are TGTGCCAGCAGTGACCAGGCCTGGGGAAACACC.

This clone was seen at least ten times. The CDR3 reads CSARWTSGRDTQYF. Incomplete CDR3 DNA: TGCAGTGCTAGATGGACTAGCGGGAGAGATACG. The chain has TRBV20-1 and TRBJ2-3; 13 positions agree with TRBD2. The read halts 3 residues ahead of the CDR3 end, with the missing end drawn from the germline J gene. The J segment lost 5 bases and the V segment lost 2 bases, leaving 1 base of the junction unmatched. The CDR3 totals 14 residues. Germline-derived CDR1 and CDR2 are DFQATT and SNEGSKA (reference sequence).

This clone was detected many times. The read stops 3 residues short of the end of the CDR3; the missing end is completed from the germline J gene. The chain has TRBV7-8 and TRBJ1-2; maybe TRBD1 (5 bases). Looked up from germline, CDR1 is SGHVS and CDR2 is FQNEAQ. Trimming took off 2 bases at V and 2 bases at J, with 9 bases between the two ends. The CDR3 consists of 14 residues. Partial CDR3 DNA: TGTGCCAGCAGCTTATTTCGGGGGAACTATGGC. It yields the protein CASSLFRGNYG. The full CDR3 reads CASSLFRGNYGYTF.

This clone was found a few times. The read gets to within 3 residues of the CDR3 end, and the germline J gene fills in the rest. The chain joins TRBV7-9 to TRBJ2-1, with a possible D match to TRBD2 (5 bases). From germline, CDR1 is SEHNR and CDR2 FQNEAQ (reference sequence). Trimming shortened V by 4 bases and J by 9 bases, and 13 bases separated the two germline ends. The CDR3 is 13 amino acids. The CDR3 bases that were read are TGTGCCAGCAGCTCCCGGGGTAGTAGTGAG. Translating it yields CASSSRGSSE. The whole CDR3 region reads CASSSRGSSEQFF.

This clone appeared many times. The CDR3 is cut off 3 residues early in the read; its end comes from the germline J gene. This chain joins TRBV4-1 and TRBJ2-5; D possibly corresponds to TRBD1 (6 bases). The CDR3 contains 14 residues. The germline V gene has CDR1 MGHRA and CDR2 YSYEKL. The V end lost 3 bases, the J end lost 4 bases, and 12 bases lay between the germline ends. This CDR3 reads CASSHRGRVETQYF. CDR3 bases read: TGCGCCAGCAGCCACAGGGGTAGGGTAGAGACC.

This clone was found many times. The CDR3 extends 3 residues past the end of the read, so its final part is completed from the germline J gene. The chain links TRBV6-1 to TRBJ1-1; TRBD1 might be the D (5 bases). This CDR3 is built from 12 residues. Germline lookup yields CDR1 MNHNS and CDR2 SASEGT. The CDR3 bases that were read are TGTGCCAGCAGTGCGGGACTTGATCGA. The encoded protein is CASSAGLDR. The CDR3 in its entirety is CASSAGLDRAFF.

This clone has a count of ten or more. Partial CDR3 DNA: TGTGCCTGGAGTGACCCCGGGACAGATAAAAACATT. Protein product: CAWSDPGTDKNI. Given in full, the CDR3 is CAWSDPGTDKNIQYF. V gene TRBV30 combines with J gene TRBJ2-4; 7 bases fit TRBD1. The read ends 3 residues shy of where the CDR3 ends; the end is completed using the germline J gene. The CDR3 is 15 residues long. With V trimmed by 1 base and J by 4 bases, 7 bases remained unmatched. Per the germline V gene, CDR1 is GTSNPN and CDR2 is SVGIG (reference sequence).